This is a list of T cell receptor beta chains from one sample in a study of blood T cell repertoires in COVID-19. The repertoire was sequenced with immunoSEQ multiplex PCR; TCRdb's copy has only in-frame clones and lacks some. Of some 390,000 clones listed, approximately 89% were seen once; the top ten hold around 1.5%. Sequenced sample: peripheral blood. All receptors come from a woman aged 40-49 years with COVID-19, enrolled during active disease. CDR3s include the opening cysteine and the closing phenylalanine or tryptophan. The D gene is left open where the match is weak. Clone size is stated in some rows and not others, as once, few, many or a class when expanded.

NA	TRBV19	NA	16	CASRRSRTANTGELFF
NA	TRBV9	NA	15	CASSDRTGKEGGYTF
TRBD1	TRBV27	NA	14	CATADRGIADTQYF
NA	TRBV7-2	NA	16	CASSLGGAGGSYGYTF
TRBD1	TRBV28	NA	14	CASSLEGTGGEAFF
NA	TRBV18	NA	14	CASSPDSTGNTIYF
TRBD1	TRBV19	NA	15	CASSSLGQGPSPLHF
TRBD2	TRBV13	NA	14	CASGLAGSIYEQYF
TRBD1	TRBV7-2	NA	16	CASSRTGFANTGELFF
NA	TRBV2	NA	14	CASSEGSGTDTQYF
NA	TRBV6-5	NA	15	CASSSSRFGSYEQYF
TRBD1	TRBV19	NA	17	CASSMADRALLNTEAFF
NA	TRBV5-1	NA	15	CASSLVWEMNTEAFF
NA	TRBV6-2/TRBV6-3	NA	14	CASSPGAVYQPQHF
NA	TRBV5-1	NA	17	CASSQGHGKATNEKLFF
TRBD1	TRBV5-1	NA	14	CASSTVTGNYGYTF
NA	TRBV9	NA	14	CASSVGSTTGELFF
TRBD1	TRBV28	NA	15	CASSLLPGQGAEAFF
TRBD1	TRBV2	NA	14	CASTEQGEIQPQHF
NA	TRBV9	NA	14	CASSVASGTNGYTF
NA	TRBV4-3	NA	15	CASSQSPSLNTEAFF
TRBD1	TRBV30	NA	18	CAWSAEWTGRGWVYEQYF
NA	TRBV2	once	13	CASKGDVREKLFF
TRBD1	TRBV6-5	NA	15	CASSYPGQGVETQYF
TRBD1	TRBV7-9	NA	14	CASSVGQGGEKLFF
NA	TRBV5-1	few	16	CASSFQEAVFYNEQFF
TRBD1	TRBV7-2	NA	16	CASSLAQTGAPYEQYF
TRBD2	TRBV19	NA	20	CASTGDGRLAGGSSYNEQFF
NA	TRBV5-1	NA	14	CASSLVGQNYGYTF
NA	TRBV7-8	NA	15	CASSLGLRVGQPQHF
NA	TRBV27	few	13	CASSRRRDTEAFF
TRBD1	TRBV11-1	NA	12	CASSQGAVEQYF
NA	TRBV7-2	NA	16	CASSLGTRTGAYGYTF
NA	TRBV29-1	NA	14	CSVEPQGRAGELFF
NA	TRBV27	NA	13	CASSQGSATEAFF
NA	TRBV21-1	NA	16	CASSERRGGLLNEQFF
NA	TRBV6-6	NA	14	CASSYNLGGDTQYF
NA	TRBV10-3	NA	15	CAISDGPPDYYEQYF
NA	TRBV6-5	NA	15	CASSYGIGQGTEAFF
NA	TRBV5-4	once	13	CASSFSGADTQYF
TRBD1	TRBV5-1	NA	16	CASSSIPGQGAYEQYF
NA	TRBV25-1	NA	14	CATSRGATNEKLFF
NA	TRBV12-3/TRBV12-4	NA	11	CASSPQETQYF
NA	TRBV7-2	NA	13	CASGGLGNNEQFF
NA	TRBV19	once	14	CAISTVANTGELFF
TRBD1	TRBV5-6	once	14	CASSLAGGNTEAFF
NA	TRBV5-1	NA	15	CASSPQGPNTGELFF
NA	TRBV19	NA	13	CASSMTLYYEQYF
NA	TRBV3-1/TRBV3-2	NA	14	CASSHTGIQETQYF
NA	TRBV5-8	NA	12	CASSLRFYEQYF
TRBD1	TRBV18	many	15	CASSPRTGESYGYTF
TRBD1	TRBV25-1	NA	14	CASSDRAAGTEAFF
TRBD2	TRBV2	NA	13	CASSQDRGGEQYF
NA	TRBV28	NA	14	CASSPFDRGHGYTF
TRBD1	TRBV27	few	17	CASSSLRGGPGDTEAFF
NA	TRBV5-4	few	12	CASSLRGSGYTF